The sample holds one count of the clone carrying this TCR beta chain. Its antigen is currently unknown. This specimen belongs to a study of T cell responses to AZD1222 COVID-19 vaccine. Whole-study results and caveats: At baseline, seropositivity was found in only 5 to 7 AZD1222 recipients. Without day 14 samples, only post-peak T cell repertoires were studied. Spike-specific TCRs gained breadth and depth after people received two AZD1222 doses. Donors skewed white British and female; clonal diversity was possibly underestimated.

Germline CDR1 is SGHTA and CDR2 is FQGTGA. This CDR3 spans 15 amino acids. Trimming removed 2 bases from V and 6 bases from J; junction bases left unmatched: 6. Measured with immunoSEQ multiplex PCR; TCRdb has only the in-frame clones, and not every one. The sample holds 130,000 to 150,000 clones, 82% seen once. The sequence was collected from an adult in good health. Source: peripheral blood, taken on day 0 of MenACWY control vaccination. The chain employs TRBV7-3 and TRBJ2-3; 9 bases are shared with TRBD2. The CDR3 loop reads CASSLSAGGLDTQYF. In DNA form, the CDR3 reads TGTGCCAGCAGCTTATCAGCGGGGGGTTTGGATACGCAGTATTTT.